The 19 T cell receptor beta chains below all came from one sample that was sequenced in a study of CD8+ T cells in alopecia areata. Extracted RNA was reverse transcribed, and the resulting cDNA served as sequencing template. The assay was immunoSEQ multiplex PCR, and TCRdb's table has in-frame clones only and misses some. Among about 190,000 clones, 60% to 70% were seen once, and the ten largest hold over 0.55%. The treatment was: oral pan-JAK inhibitor, 5-10 mg twice daily. This material consisted of CD4+ T cells sorted from blood, taken at week 4, from a patient treated with tofacitinib. The source of these receptors is a human donor with alopecia areata.

The V and J genes are TRBV30 and TRBJ1-5; possibly TRBD1 for D (5 bases). V shed 3 bases and J shed 1 base, with 10 bases lying between them. This CDR3 has 14 amino acids. The V gene's germline CDR1 is GTSNPN and CDR2 SVGIG (reference sequence). The DNA of the CDR3 is TGTGCCTGGAGCGCGACAGAGAGCAATCAGCCCCAGCATTTT. It translates to CAWSATESNQPQHF.

This chain links TRBV25-1 with TRBJ1-2; possibly TRBD1 for D (5 bases). V dropped 2 bases and J dropped 9 bases, with 13 bases sitting between them. The CDR3 sequence is 13 residues long. Germline-derived CDR1 and CDR2 are MGHDK and SYGVNS. The DNA for the CDR3 is TGTGCCAGCAGTGAAAGCGGGACCCTGAGCTACACCTTC. As protein: CASSESGTLSYTF.

The CDR3 nucleotides read TGTGCCAGCAGCTTAGAAGGGACTAGCGCCTACGAGCAGTACTTC. This sequence encodes CASSLEGTSAYEQYF. V is TRBV7-9 and J is TRBJ2-7, with 10 nucleotides matching TRBD2. CDR1 is SEHNR and CDR2 is FQNEAQ in the germline V gene (reference sequence). With 1 base clipped from V and 2 bases from J, the junction kept 2 bases outside the gene matches. This CDR3 contains 15 residues.

Written as DNA, the CDR3 is TGTGCCACCAGCAGAGGAAAGAATGAAAAACTGTTTTTT. This translates into CATSRGKNEKLFF. The chain links TRBV15 to TRBJ1-4; D not resolved. V shed 1 base and J shed 5 bases, with 5 bases lying between them. CDR1 LNHNV and CDR2 YYDKDF come from the germline V gene (reference sequence). The CDR3 is 13 residues long.

The chain employs TRBV6-5 and TRBJ1-2; weak D call: TRBD1 (6 bases). The CDR3 contains 15 residues. Trimming cost V 7 bases and J 4 bases, with 19 bases left between them. Germline V gene lookup returns CDR1 MNHEY and CDR2 SVGAGI. CDR3 in DNA: TGTGCCAGCACGCGGGTCGGAGGGGGAGGCTATGGCTACACCTTC. Its translation is CASTRVGGGGYGYTF.

This sequence joins TRBV9 and TRBJ2-5; 9 positions agree with TRBD1. Germline loops: CDR1 SGDLS, CDR2 YYNGEE. There are 15 residues in the CDR3. The J segment lost 9 bases and the V segment lost 0 bases, leaving 9 bases of the junction unmatched. In DNA, the CDR3 is TGTGCCAGCAGCGTAGCTCCGGGACAGGGTGAGGCCCAGTACTTC. Protein: CASSVAPGQGEAQYF.

The chain joins TRBV19 to TRBJ1-5; D remains unclear. The CDR3 consists of 14 residues. The ends were cut back, 3 bases at V and 4 bases at J, with 10 bases in the middle. Germline V gene lookup returns CDR1 LNHDA and CDR2 SQIVND (reference sequence). CDR3 region: CASSISTGNQPQHF. CDR3 DNA sequence: TGTGCCAGTAGTATCTCAACGGGGAATCAGCCCCAGCATTTT.

This clone was found a few times. J is TRBJ2-3 and V is TRBV29-1; D may be TRBD1 or TRBD2 (5 bases each). The CDR3 length is 12 residues. Germline V lookup: CDR1 SQVTM, CDR2 ANQGSEA. V lost 5 bases and J lost 8, with 14 bases in between. The CDR3 DNA is TGCAGCGTTTTAGGGGTCGAGGGTACGCAGTATTTT. Amino acid sequence: CSVLGVEGTQYF.

This clone was recorded once. The genes are TRBV6-1 and TRBJ2-7, with D unresolved. The V end lost 7 bases, the J end lost 4 bases, and 8 bases lay between the germline ends. Germline loops: CDR1 MNHNS, CDR2 SASEGT. The CDR3 covers 11 residues. CDR3 residues: CASNSAYEQYF. The CDR3 coding sequence is TGTGCCAGCAATTCGGCGTACGAGCAGTACTTC.

V and J are TRBV30 and TRBJ1-1; D perhaps matches TRBD1 (6 bases). V was trimmed by 0 bases and J by 1 base, leaving 15 bases between them. Germline V CDR1 and CDR2: GTSNPN, SVGIG (reference sequence). The CDR3 has 16 residues. CDR3 region: CAWSVWAGTTNTEAFF. For the CDR3, the DNA is TGTGCCTGGAGTGTATGGGCCGGGACAACGAACACTGAAGCTTTCTTT.

The chain has TRBV25-1 and TRBJ2-3; D possibly corresponds to TRBD2 (5 bases). Trimming cost V 8 bases and J 1 base, with 13 bases left between them. Per the germline V gene, CDR1 is MGHDK and CDR2 is SYGVNS. CDR3 length equals 14 residues. The CDR3 bases are TGTGCCAGCGGATCAGCGGTGGGCACAGATACGCAGTATTTT. It translates to CASGSAVGTDTQYF.

J is TRBJ2-1 and V is TRBV29-1; D unclear. Germline CDR1 is SQVTM and CDR2 is ANQGSEA. V lost 5 bases, J lost 3 bases, and 8 bases lay in between. CDR3 length: 12 amino acids. DNA of the CDR3: TGCAGCGTTCAGTGGGGCTACAATGAGCAGTTCTTC. Translation gives CSVQWGYNEQFF.

The chain recombines TRBV2 with TRBJ2-5; D unclear. Per germline, CDR1 SNHLY and CDR2 FYNNEI. The CDR3 extends over 14 amino acids. Trimming left V 3 bases short and J 0 bases short, with 8 bases between. CDR3 sequence reads: CASSDRPYQETQYF. In DNA form, the CDR3 reads TGTGCCAGCAGTGACCGGCCGTACCAAGAGACCCAGTACTTC.

This clone was counted a few times. The chain carries TRBV11-1 and TRBJ2-6; 7 nucleotides agree with TRBD1. Germline V gene data show CDR1 as SGHAT and CDR2 as FQDESV (reference sequence). The CDR3 loop spans 18 amino acids. The V and J ends lost 5 bases and 5 bases, in that order; junction bases with no gene match: 15. CDR3 in amino acids: CASSPGGPGTGWANVLTF. In DNA form, the CDR3 reads TGTGCCAGCAGCCCAGGGGGTCCAGGAACGGGCTGGGCCAACGTCCTGACTTTC.

This clone was picked up a small number of times. The chain has TRBV7-9 and TRBJ1-2; D uncertain. The CDR3 contains 12 residues. The germline V gene has CDR1 SEHNR and CDR2 FQNEAQ (reference sequence). The V gene lost 5 bases and the J gene lost 4 bases, with 8 bases spanning the gap. This chain's CDR3 is CASSRDLYGYTF. CDR3 nucleotides: TGTGCCAGCAGCCGCGACCTCTATGGCTACACCTTC. Combining the CDR3 with reference TRBV7-9 and TRBJ1-2 gives the whole variable domain DTGVSQNPRHKITKRGQNVTFRCDPISEHNRLYWYRQTLGQGPEFLTYFQNEAQLEKSRLLSDRFSAERPKGSFSTLEIQRTEQGDSAMYLCASSRDLYGYTFGSGTRLTVV.

This clone showed up just a few times. The rearrangement uses TRBV29-1 and TRBJ2-4; perhaps TRBD2 as D (7 bases). The CDR3 is 14 amino acids. In germline, CDR1 is SQVTM, CDR2 ANQGSEA. V dropped 3 bases and J dropped 9 bases, with 18 bases sitting between them. The CDR3 DNA sequence: TGCAGCGTTGAGACGGGGGGCGCGTCGAGCATTCAGTACTTC. This codes for CSVETGGASSIQYF. Complete variable domain (other parts from reference TRBV29-1 and TRBJ2-4): SAVISQKPSRDICQRGTSLTIQCQVDSQVTMMFWYRQQPGQSLTLIATANQGSEATYESGFVIDKFPISRPNLTFSTLTVSNMSPEDSSIYLCSVETGGASSIQYFGAGTRLSVL.

This clone showed up many times. This chain joins TRBV14 and TRBJ2-4, with 10 bases identical to TRBD2. The CDR3 is 16 residues long. CDR1 SGHDN and CDR2 FVKESK come from the germline V gene. Losses at the gene ends were 1 base for V and 8 bases for J; bases not matched to a gene: 8. The CDR3 sequence is CASSQAQREGRDIQYF. CDR3 nucleotides: TGTGCCAGCAGCCAAGCGCAGCGGGAGGGCCGGGACATTCAGTACTTC.

The gene calls are TRBV10-2 and TRBJ2-1; D unresolved. Between the trimmed V and J ends, which lost 5 bases and 13 bases, there was a span of 12 bases. This CDR3 is 11 amino acids long. Per the germline V gene, CDR1 is WSHSY and CDR2 is SAAADI. The CDR3 reads CASSPDFTQFF. Written as DNA, the CDR3 is TGCGCCAGCAGTCCTGACTTCACCCAGTTCTTC.

This clone has more than one count but fewer than ten. The chain combines TRBV29-1 with TRBJ2-5; 7 bases are a match to TRBD1. CDR1 is SQVTM and CDR2 is ANQGSEA in the germline V gene. CDR3 length: 12 amino acids. The CDR3 region is CAAGARGETQYF. Written as DNA, the CDR3 is TGCGCGGCCGGGGCCAGGGGGGAGACCCAGTACTTC.